This T cell receptor beta chain originates from a study of regulatory T cells in long-lasting Graves disease. Researchers made TCR beta libraries by using iRepertoire HTBI primers and running Arm-PCR on CDR3 regions. TCRdb re-called the multiplex PCR reads through MiXCR, storing one row per CDR3 protein. The data hold about 560,000 distinct CDR3 sequences, with roughly 16% observed a single time. Time point of the sample: newly diagnosed GD, antithyroid drugs for less than 3 months. Following extraction of RNA from PBMCs, that RNA was used to make the TCR library. This clonotype was seen only once. The CDR3 runs to 15 residues. V dropped 4 bases and J dropped 4; count of bases not matched to a gene: 7. The germline CDR1 and CDR2 sequences are PRHDT and FYEKMQ (reference sequence). This sample was shared with a second study, whose subject was T cells in Graves' hyperthyroidism and ophthalmopathy. From that paper: Carried out on the TCR CDR3, a first-round RT-PCR used the HTBI primer set.

This rearrangement joins TRBV13 to TRBJ1-3; TRBD1 agrees at 7 bases. Sequences were derived from peripheral blood mononuclear cells (PBMCs), sampled at new diagnosis, from a patient treated with antithyroid drugs. The sequence was collected from a man aged 18 to 35 with Graves disease. The chain's CDR3 is CASSSWDSTGNTIYF. The CDR3 bases are TGTGCCAGCAGCTCCTGGGACAGCACGGGAAACACCATATATTTT.